The 21 T cell receptor beta chains below all came from one sample that was sequenced in a study of blood T cells in healthy people across ages. It was with a sample-barcoded 5' primer and a J-beta primer mix that a second PCR of about 7 to 12 cycles was run. MiXCR, applied by TCRdb to the 5' RACE reads, yields one record per CDR3 protein. The sample consists of approximately 1.5 million distinct CDR3 sequences, 30% to 40% of them appearing once. Input material: blood. All receptors come from a woman in her twenties or thirties in good health.

This rearrangement joins TRBV27 to TRBJ2-7; 9 nucleotides match TRBD2. Trimming removed 1 base from V and 0 bases from J; junction bases left unmatched: 4. The CDR3 loop spans 16 amino acids. Germline CDR1 and CDR2: MNHEY and SMNVEV (reference sequence). The CDR3, as DNA: TGTGCCAGCAGTTTATTGGGTAGCGGGGGCTCCTACGAGCAGTACTTC. This translates into CASSLLGSGGSYEQYF.

The chain joins TRBV11-2 to TRBJ2-3; D is ambiguous. V lost 5 bases and J lost 2, with 14 bases in between. CDR1 is SGHAT and CDR2 is FQNNGV in the germline V gene. The CDR3 is made up of 15 amino acids. CDR3 loop: CASSPLYGFTDTQYF. The DNA of the CDR3 is TGTGCCAGCAGCCCCCTGTACGGGTTCACAGATACGCAGTATTTT. Variable domain in full (rest from reference TRBV11-2 and TRBJ2-3): EAGVAQSPRYKIIEKRQSVAFWCNPISGHATLYWYQQILGQGPKLLIQFQNNGVVDDSQLPKDRFSAERLKGVDSTLKIQPAKLEDSAVYLCASSPLYGFTDTQYFGPGTRLTVL.

The sample holds a few counts of this clonotype. This chain connects TRBV7-3 to TRBJ2-1, with 10 bases identical to TRBD2. Trimming at V came to 4 bases and at J to 15 bases, leaving 12 bases not matched to a gene. The CDR3 is 14 residues long. The germline gives CDR1 SGHTA, CDR2 FQGTGA. Written as DNA, the CDR3 is TGTGCCAGCAGCTCCACGACTAGCGGGTCTCTCCTGTTCTTC. It codes for CASSSTTSGSLLFF.

The genes are TRBV7-2 and TRBJ2-7; TRBD1 is a possible D gene (6 bases). V was cut by 5 bases and J by 6 bases, with 17 bases left in between. Germline CDR1 SGHTA, CDR2 FQGNSA. This CDR3 contains 14 residues. CDR3 sequence reads: CASSPFRGGAEQYF. The CDR3 bases are TGTGCCAGCAGCCCCTTTAGAGGGGGTGCCGAGCAGTACTTC.

In this sample, this clonotype turned up a few times. The V call is TRBV25-1, the J call TRBJ1-2; TRBD1 might be the D (5 bases). The length of the CDR3 is 13 residues. Germline-derived CDR1 and CDR2 are MGHDK and SYGVNS. Trimming took 8 bases from V and 4 from J, leaving 14 bases between them. The CDR3 spells CASGYGTSYGYTF. CDR3 bases: TGTGCCAGCGGTTATGGGACGAGCTATGGCTACACCTTC.

The rearrangement uses TRBV3-1 and TRBJ2-6; D remains unclear. The V end was cut by 5 bases, the J end by 0 bases, with 5 bases between. The length of the CDR3 is 14 residues. Germline V CDR1 and CDR2: LGHDT, YNNKEL (reference sequence). The CDR3 DNA reads TGTGCCAGCAGCAAATTCTCTGGGGCCAACGTCCTGACTTTC. Translated, it gives CASSKFSGANVLTF.

Only a few counts were recorded for this clonotype. The chain combines TRBV5-1 with TRBJ2-2; D gene unclear. Deletions cut 4 bases from V and 1 base from J, with 11 bases between. Germline CDR1 reads SGHRS; CDR2 reads YFSETQ. CDR3 length: 15 residues. CDR3 sequence (DNA): TGCGCCAGCAGCAAGAGGACGGGGAACACCGGGGAGCTGTTTTTT. Its translation is CASSKRTGNTGELFF.

The V gene is TRBV27, the J gene TRBJ2-7; unclear D gene. The length of the CDR3 is 15 residues. V gave up 6 bases and J gave up 1 base, with 16 bases separating them. Germline values: CDR1 MNHEY, CDR2 SMNVEV (reference sequence). The CDR3 region has the DNA TGTGCCAGCAGCCTAACCGGGCCCGCGTCCTACGAGCAGTACTTC. Its translation: CASSLTGPASYEQYF.

This clonotype was detected ten times or more. The chain employs TRBV4-1 and TRBJ2-7, with D tentatively TRBD2 (7 bases). With 4 bases removed from V and 5 bases from J, the gap between germline ends came to 21 bases. Germline V gene sequence: CDR1 MGHRA, CDR2 YSYEKL. CDR3 size: 16 residues. CDR3 in amino acids: CASSPRGQQGGDEQYF. Written as DNA, the CDR3 is TGCGCCAGCAGCCCCCGGGGTCAACAGGGAGGGGACGAGCAGTACTTC.

The V call is TRBV7-2, the J call TRBJ2-7; D remains ambiguous. This CDR3 is 15 amino acids long. V dropped 5 bases and J dropped 2 bases, with 16 bases sitting between them. Germline lookup yields CDR1 SGHTA and CDR2 FQGNSA. CDR3 bases: TGTGCCAGCAGCCTTAGTGGCCAGAGAACCTACGAGCAGTACTTC. Its translation is CASSLSGQRTYEQYF.

The rearrangement joins TRBV10-3 to TRBJ2-7; TRBD2 might be the D (6 bases). There are 15 residues in the CDR3. Germline values: CDR1 ENHRY, CDR2 SYGVKD. Between the trimmed V and J ends, which lost 6 bases and 7 bases, there was a span of 22 bases. The CDR3 DNA reads as TGTGCCATCAGGTACGGGGAGGCAGGGCTTGGAGAGCAGTACTTC. As protein: CAIRYGEAGLGEQYF.

This clonotype showed up many times. The CDR3 reads CASSVGANVLTF. Written as DNA, the CDR3 is TGTGCCAGCAGCGTTGGGGCCAACGTCCTGACTTTC. The chain joins TRBV7-9 to TRBJ2-6; D not resolved. The germline gives CDR1 SEHNR, CDR2 FQNEAQ (reference sequence). V was shortened by 5 bases and J by 3 bases, with 2 bases between the two germline ends. The CDR3 spans 12 residues. The full variable domain, its missing parts supplied by reference TRBV7-9 and TRBJ2-6, is DTGVSQNPRHKITKRGQNVTFRCDPISEHNRLYWYRQTLGQGPEFLTYFQNEAQLEKSRLLSDRFSAERPKGSFSTLEIQRTEQGDSAMYLCASSVGANVLTFGAGSRLTVL.

A few counts support this clonotype. This chain links TRBV5-1 with TRBJ2-1; D is possibly TRBD1 (6 bases). This CDR3 has 16 amino acids. V gave up 3 bases and J gave up 6 bases, with 19 bases separating them. Germline CDR1 and CDR2: SGHRS and YFSETQ. The CDR3 sequence: CASSSQGPLVGNEQFF. The DNA for the CDR3 is TGCGCCAGCAGCTCACAGGGTCCCCTTGTGGGCAATGAGCAGTTCTTC.

There are a few counts of this clonotype. This chain joins TRBV4-2 and TRBJ2-3; 14 bases are a match to TRBD2. The trim removed 6 bases at V and 9 bases at J, leaving 11 bases unmatched. Germline loops: CDR1 LGHNA, CDR2 YNFKEQ. The CDR3 extends over 16 amino acids. The CDR3 is CASSLTSGGALGTQYF. The DNA for the CDR3 is TGTGCCAGCAGTCTGACTAGCGGGGGGGCCCTTGGCACGCAGTATTTT.

The table lists this clonotype with a count of one. The rearrangement uses TRBV20-1 and TRBJ2-5; D ambiguous. The CDR3 is made up of 12 amino acids. The V gene lost 3 bases and the J gene lost 5 bases, with 10 bases spanning the gap. Germline-derived CDR1 and CDR2 are DFQATT and SNEGSKA (reference sequence). The CDR3 bases are TGCAGTGCTAGTTCGAGATGGGAGACCCAGTACTTC. This translates into CSASSRWETQYF.

The genes are TRBV2 and TRBJ2-5; D gene ambiguous. This CDR3 has 13 residues. V lost 7 bases and J lost 5, with 14 bases in between. CDR1 and CDR2 (germline): SNHLY, FYNNEI. The CDR3 spells CASNQIIEETQYF. The CDR3 region has the DNA TGTGCCAGCAACCAAATCATAGAGGAGACCCAGTACTTC. The complete variable domain, with remaining parts taken from reference TRBV2 and TRBJ2-5, reads EPEVTQTPSHQVTQMGQEVILRCVPISNHLYFYWYRQILGQKVEFLVSFYNNEISEKSEIFDDQFSVERPDGSNFTLKIRSTKLEDSAMYFCASNQIIEETQYFGPGTRLLVL.

As DNA, the CDR3 is TGTGCCAGCAGTTACAGCGGATACGGGAGGAACACTGAAGCTTTCTTT. It is translated as CASSYSGYGRNTEAFF. The rearrangement joins TRBV6-2 or TRBV6-3 to TRBJ1-1; D is undetermined. The CDR3 spans 16 residues. Germline CDR1 MNHEY, CDR2 SVGEGT. Trimming removed 2 bases at V and 1 base at J, with 14 bases between.

The J gene is TRBJ2-7, the V gene TRBV10-2; 12 bases agree with TRBD2. CDR1 WSHSY and CDR2 SAAADI come from the germline V gene. With V trimmed by 10 bases and J by 3 bases, 4 bases remained unmatched. CDR3 size: 13 residues. The CDR3 coding sequence is TGCGCCACAGGACTAGCGGGGATCTACGAGCAGTACTTC. This encodes CATGLAGIYEQYF.

This chain uses TRBV4-1 with TRBJ1-2; D is possibly TRBD1 (6 bases). In germline, CDR1 is MGHRA, CDR2 YSYEKL. V was cut by 0 bases and J by 3 bases, with 14 bases left in between. The CDR3 extends over 16 amino acids. In DNA form, the CDR3 reads TGCGCCAGCAGCCAAGACCGAGCGGAGGGGGACTATGGCTACACCTTC. This sequence encodes CASSQDRAEGDYGYTF.

This clonotype has more than one count but fewer than ten. V is TRBV10-2 and J is TRBJ2-5; 15 nucleotides agree with TRBD2. Trimming cost V 2 bases and J 4 bases; bases outside gene matches: 8. This CDR3 has 18 residues. Looked up from germline, CDR1 is WSHSY and CDR2 is SAAADI. The CDR3 sequence: CASSEKTTGLAGGETQYF. CDR3 in DNA: TGCGCCAGCAGTGAGAAAACTACGGGACTAGCGGGGGGAGAGACCCAGTACTTC.

The chain joins TRBV6-1 to TRBJ1-5, with D perhaps TRBD1 (5 bases). V lost 3 bases and J lost 4, with 13 bases in between. The germline V gene encodes CDR1 MNHNS and CDR2 SASEGT. The CDR3 extends over 15 amino acids. As DNA, the CDR3 is TGTGCCAGCAGTGAGATTGGGGGGAGGAATCAGCCCCAGCATTTT. Amino acids: CASSEIGGRNQPQHF.